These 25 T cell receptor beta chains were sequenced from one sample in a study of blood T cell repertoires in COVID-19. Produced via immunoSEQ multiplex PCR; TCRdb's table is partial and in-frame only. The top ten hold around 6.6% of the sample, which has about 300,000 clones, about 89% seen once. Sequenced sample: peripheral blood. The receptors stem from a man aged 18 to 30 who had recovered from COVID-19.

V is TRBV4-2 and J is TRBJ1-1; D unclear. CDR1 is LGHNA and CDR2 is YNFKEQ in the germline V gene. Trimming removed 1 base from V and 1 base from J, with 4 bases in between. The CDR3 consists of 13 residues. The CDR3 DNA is TGTGCCAGCAGCCAAGCGGGGAACACTGAAGCTTTCTTT. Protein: CASSQAGNTEAFF.

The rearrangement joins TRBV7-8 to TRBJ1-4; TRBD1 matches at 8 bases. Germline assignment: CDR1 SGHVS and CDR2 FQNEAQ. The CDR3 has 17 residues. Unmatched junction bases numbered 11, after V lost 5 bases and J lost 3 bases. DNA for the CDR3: TGTGCCAGCAGCCTACCCCGGACAGGGAGGTCTAATGAAAAACTGTTTTTT. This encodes CASSLPRTGRSNEKLFF.

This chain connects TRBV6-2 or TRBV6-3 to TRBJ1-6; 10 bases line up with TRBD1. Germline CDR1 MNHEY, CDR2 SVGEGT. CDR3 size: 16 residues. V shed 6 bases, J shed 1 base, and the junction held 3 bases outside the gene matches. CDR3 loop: CASSRDRGSYNSPLHF. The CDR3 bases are TGTGCCAGCAGCCGGGACAGGGGATCCTATAATTCACCCCTCCACTTT.

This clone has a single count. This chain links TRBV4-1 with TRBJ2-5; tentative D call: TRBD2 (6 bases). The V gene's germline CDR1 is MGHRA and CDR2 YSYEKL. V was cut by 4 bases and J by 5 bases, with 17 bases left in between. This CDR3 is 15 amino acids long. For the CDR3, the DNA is TGCGCCAGCAGCCTCGTAGAGGTGGAGGGGGAGACCCAGTACTTC. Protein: CASSLVEVEGETQYF.

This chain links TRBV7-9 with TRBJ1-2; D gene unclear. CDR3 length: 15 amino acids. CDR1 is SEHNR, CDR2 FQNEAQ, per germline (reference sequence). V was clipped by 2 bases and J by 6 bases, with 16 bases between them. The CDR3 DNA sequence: TGTGCCAGCAGCTTAAGTCTCCGGGTGAGGGATGGCTACACCTTC. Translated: CASSLSLRVRDGYTF.

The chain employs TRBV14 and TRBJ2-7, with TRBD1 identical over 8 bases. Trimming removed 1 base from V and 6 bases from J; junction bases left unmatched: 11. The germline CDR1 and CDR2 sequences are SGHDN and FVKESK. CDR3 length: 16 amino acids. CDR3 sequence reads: CASSQAYQGALCEQYF. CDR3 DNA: TGTGCCAGCAGCCAAGCCTACCAGGGGGCATTGTGCGAGCAGTACTTC.

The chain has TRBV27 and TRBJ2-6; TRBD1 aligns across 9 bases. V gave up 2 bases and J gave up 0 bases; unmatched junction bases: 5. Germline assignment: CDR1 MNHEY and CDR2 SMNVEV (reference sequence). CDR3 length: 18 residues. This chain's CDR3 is CASSLLGQGSSGANVLTF. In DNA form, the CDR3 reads TGTGCCAGCAGTTTACTGGGACAGGGCTCCTCTGGGGCCAACGTCCTGACTTTC.

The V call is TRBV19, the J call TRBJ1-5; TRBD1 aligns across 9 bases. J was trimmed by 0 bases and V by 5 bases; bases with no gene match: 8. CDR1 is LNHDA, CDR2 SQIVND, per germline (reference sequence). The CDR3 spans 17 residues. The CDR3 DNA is TGTGCCAGTAGTTGGGACAGGGCCTTTTATAGCAATCAGCCCCAGCATTTT. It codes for CASSWDRAFYSNQPQHF.

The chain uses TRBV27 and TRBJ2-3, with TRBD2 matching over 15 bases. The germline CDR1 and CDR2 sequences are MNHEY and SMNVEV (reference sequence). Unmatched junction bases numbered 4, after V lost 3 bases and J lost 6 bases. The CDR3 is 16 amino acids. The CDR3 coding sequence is TGTGCCAGCAGTTTCGGACTAGCGGGGGGGCGGGATACGCAGTATTTT. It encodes CASSFGLAGGRDTQYF.

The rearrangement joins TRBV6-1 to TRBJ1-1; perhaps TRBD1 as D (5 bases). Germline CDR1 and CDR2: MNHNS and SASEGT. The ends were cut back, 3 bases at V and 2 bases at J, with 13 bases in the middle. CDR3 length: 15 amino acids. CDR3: CASSDFRTPNTEAFF. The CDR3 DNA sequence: TGTGCCAGCAGTGATTTCCGGACACCCAACACTGAAGCTTTCTTT.

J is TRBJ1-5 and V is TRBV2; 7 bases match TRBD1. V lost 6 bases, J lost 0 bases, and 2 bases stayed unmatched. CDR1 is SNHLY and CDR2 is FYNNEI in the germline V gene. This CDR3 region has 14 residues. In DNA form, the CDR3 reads TGTGCCAGCAGGGGGACAGATAGCAATCAGCCCCAGCATTTT. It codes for CASRGTDSNQPQHF.

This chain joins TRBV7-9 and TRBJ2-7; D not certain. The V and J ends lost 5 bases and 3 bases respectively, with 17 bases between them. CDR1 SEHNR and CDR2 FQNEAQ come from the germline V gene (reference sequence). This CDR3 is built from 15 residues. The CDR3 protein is CASSPRQAPDYEQYF. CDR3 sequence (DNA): TGTGCCAGCAGCCCCCGCCAGGCCCCGGACTACGAGCAGTACTTC. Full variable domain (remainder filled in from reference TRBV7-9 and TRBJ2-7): DTGVSQNPRHKITKRGQNVTFRCDPISEHNRLYWYRQTLGQGPEFLTYFQNEAQLEKSRLLSDRFSAERPKGSFSTLEIQRTEQGDSAMYLCASSPRQAPDYEQYFGPGTRLTVT.

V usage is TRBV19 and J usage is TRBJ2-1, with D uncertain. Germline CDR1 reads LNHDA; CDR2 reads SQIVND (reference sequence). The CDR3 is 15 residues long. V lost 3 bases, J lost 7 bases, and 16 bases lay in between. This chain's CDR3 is CASSMVPPTRNEQFF. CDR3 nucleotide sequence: TGTGCCAGTAGTATGGTCCCCCCGACGCGGAATGAGCAGTTCTTC.

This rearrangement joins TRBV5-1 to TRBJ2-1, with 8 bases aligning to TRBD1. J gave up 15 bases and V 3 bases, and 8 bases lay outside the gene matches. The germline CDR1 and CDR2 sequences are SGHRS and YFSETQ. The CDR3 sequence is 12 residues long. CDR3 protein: CASSSEQGDSFF. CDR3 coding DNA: TGCGCCAGCAGCTCTGAACAGGGGGATTCGTTCTTC.

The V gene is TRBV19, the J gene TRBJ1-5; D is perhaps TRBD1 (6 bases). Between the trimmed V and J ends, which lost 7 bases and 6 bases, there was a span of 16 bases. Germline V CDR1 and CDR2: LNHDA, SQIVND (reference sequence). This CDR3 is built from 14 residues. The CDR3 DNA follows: TGTGCCAGTATCCCCGCAGGGGTCGGTCAGCCCCAGCATTTT. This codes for CASIPAGVGQPQHF.

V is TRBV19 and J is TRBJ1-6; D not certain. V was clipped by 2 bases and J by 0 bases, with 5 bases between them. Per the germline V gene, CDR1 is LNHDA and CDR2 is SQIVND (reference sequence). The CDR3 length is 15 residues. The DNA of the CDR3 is TGTGCCAGTAGTATACGGAGCTCCTATAATTCACCCCTCCACTTT. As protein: CASSIRSSYNSPLHF.

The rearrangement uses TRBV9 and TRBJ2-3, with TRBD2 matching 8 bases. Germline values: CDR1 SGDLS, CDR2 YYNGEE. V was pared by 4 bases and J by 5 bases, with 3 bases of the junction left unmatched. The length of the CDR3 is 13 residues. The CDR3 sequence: CASSTGGEDTQYF. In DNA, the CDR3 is TGTGCCAGCAGCACCGGGGGGGAAGATACGCAGTATTTT.

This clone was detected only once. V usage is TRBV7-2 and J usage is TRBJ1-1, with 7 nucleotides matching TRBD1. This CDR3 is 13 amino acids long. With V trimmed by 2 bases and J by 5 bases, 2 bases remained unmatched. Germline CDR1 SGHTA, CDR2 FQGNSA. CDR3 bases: TGTGCCAGCAGCTTAACCAGGGGGACTGAAGCTTTCTTT. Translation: CASSLTRGTEAFF.

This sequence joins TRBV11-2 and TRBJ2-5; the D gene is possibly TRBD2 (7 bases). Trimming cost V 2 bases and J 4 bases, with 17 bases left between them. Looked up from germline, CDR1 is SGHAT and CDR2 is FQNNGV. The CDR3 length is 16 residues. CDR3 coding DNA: TGTGCCAGCAGCTTATCATCGTCGGGGGGCGGAGAGACCCAGTACTTC. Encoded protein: CASSLSSSGGGETQYF.

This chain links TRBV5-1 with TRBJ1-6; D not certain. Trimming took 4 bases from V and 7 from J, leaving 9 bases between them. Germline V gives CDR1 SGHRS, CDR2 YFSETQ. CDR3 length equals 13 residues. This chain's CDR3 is CASSKELNSPLHF. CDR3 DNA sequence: TGCGCCAGCAGCAAAGAACTCAATTCACCCCTCCACTTT.

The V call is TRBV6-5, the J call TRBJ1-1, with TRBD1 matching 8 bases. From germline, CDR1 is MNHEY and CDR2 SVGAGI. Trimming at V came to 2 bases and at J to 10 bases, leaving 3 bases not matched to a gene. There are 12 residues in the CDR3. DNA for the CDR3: TGTGCCAGCAGTTACAGGACAGGGAGAGCTTTCTTT. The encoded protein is CASSYRTGRAFF.

The CDR3 DNA is TGCGCCAGCAGCAAAACAGGGAACACTGAAGCTTTCTTT. It specifies CASSKTGNTEAFF. The chain couples TRBV10-1 to TRBJ1-1; D is perhaps TRBD1 (5 bases). The CDR3 totals 13 residues. The germline V and J ends were trimmed by 6 bases and 1 base, with 9 bases remaining between them. The V gene's germline CDR1 is WNHNN and CDR2 SYGVQD (reference sequence).

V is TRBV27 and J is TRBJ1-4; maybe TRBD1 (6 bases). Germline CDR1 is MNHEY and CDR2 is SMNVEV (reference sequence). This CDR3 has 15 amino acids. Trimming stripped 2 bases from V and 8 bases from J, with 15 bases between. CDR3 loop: CASSLLRGAGEKLFF. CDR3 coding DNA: TGTGCCAGCAGTTTACTCCGGGGGGCGGGAGAAAAACTGTTTTTT.

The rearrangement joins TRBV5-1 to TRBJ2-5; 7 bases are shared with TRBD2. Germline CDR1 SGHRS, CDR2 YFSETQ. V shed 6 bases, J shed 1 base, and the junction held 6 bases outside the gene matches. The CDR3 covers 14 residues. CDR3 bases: TGCGCCAGCAACGAAGCGGGGTTCCAAGAGACCCAGTACTTC. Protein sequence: CASNEAGFQETQYF.

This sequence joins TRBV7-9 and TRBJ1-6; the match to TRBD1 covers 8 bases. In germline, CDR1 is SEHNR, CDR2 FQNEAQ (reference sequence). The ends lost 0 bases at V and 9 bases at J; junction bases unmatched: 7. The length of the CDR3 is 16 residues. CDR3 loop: CASSLAAGGLSSPLHF. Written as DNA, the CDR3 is TGTGCCAGCAGCTTAGCGGCAGGGGGCTTGTCTTCACCCCTCCACTTT.